This T cell receptor (beta chain) derives from a study of regulatory T cells in long-lasting Graves disease. This CDR3 spans 15 amino acids. Unmatched junction bases numbered 4, after V lost 2 bases and J lost 5 bases. From germline, CDR1 is SGHTA and CDR2 FQGNSA. Arm-PCR of CDR3 regions and iRepertoire HTBI primers were used to build TCR beta libraries. A single record per CDR3 protein comes from TCRdb applying MiXCR to the multiplex PCR reads. The sample has roughly 400,000 distinct CDR3 sequences, roughly a fifth seen once. Documented time point: persistent/refractory GD, antithyroid drugs over 5 years with positive TRAb. PBMC RNA served as the TCR library source. This clonotype was seen only a few times.

Sequencing used peripheral blood mononuclear cells (PBMCs), obtained when the disease was refractory, from a patient treated with antithyroid drugs. The rearrangement joins TRBV7-2 to TRBJ2-2; 8 nucleotides match TRBD2. This TCR was sampled from a female donor with Graves disease. CDR3 loop: CASSLMGGRTGELFF. CDR3 nucleotides: TGTGCCAGCAGCTTAATGGGCGGGAGGACCGGGGAGCTGTTTTTT.